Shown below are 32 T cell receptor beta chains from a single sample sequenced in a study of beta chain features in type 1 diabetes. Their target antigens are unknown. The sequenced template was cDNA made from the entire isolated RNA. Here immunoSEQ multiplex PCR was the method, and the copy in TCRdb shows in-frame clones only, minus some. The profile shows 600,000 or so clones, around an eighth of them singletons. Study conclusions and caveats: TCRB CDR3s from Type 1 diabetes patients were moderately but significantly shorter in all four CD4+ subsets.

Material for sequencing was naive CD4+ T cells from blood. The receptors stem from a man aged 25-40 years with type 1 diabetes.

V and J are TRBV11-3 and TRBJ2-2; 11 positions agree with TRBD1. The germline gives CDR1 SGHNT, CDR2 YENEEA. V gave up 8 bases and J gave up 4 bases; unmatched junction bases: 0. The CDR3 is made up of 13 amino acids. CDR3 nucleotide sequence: TGTGCCAGCGGGACAGGGGGCACCGGGGAGCTGTTTTTT. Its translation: CASGTGGTGELFF.

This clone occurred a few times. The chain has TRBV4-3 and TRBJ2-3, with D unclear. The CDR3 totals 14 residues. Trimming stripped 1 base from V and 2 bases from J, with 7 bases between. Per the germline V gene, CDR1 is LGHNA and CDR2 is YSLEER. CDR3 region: CASSQGGVTDTQYF. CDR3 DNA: TGCGCCAGCAGCCAAGGAGGCGTCACAGATACGCAGTATTTT.

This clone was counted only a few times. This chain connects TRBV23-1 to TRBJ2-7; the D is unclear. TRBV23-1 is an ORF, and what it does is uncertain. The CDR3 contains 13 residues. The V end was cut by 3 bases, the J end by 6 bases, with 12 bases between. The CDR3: CASSHPDLAEQYF. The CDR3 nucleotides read TGCGCCAGCAGTCACCCGGACCTGGCCGAGCAGTACTTC.

The CDR3 sequence is CASSPRGGNQDNSPLHF. In DNA form, the CDR3 reads TGCGCCAGCAGCCCCCGGGGCGGGAATCAGGATAATTCACCCCTCCACTTT. This sequence joins TRBV4-3 and TRBJ1-6; a weak D match, TRBD1 (5 bases). Per germline, CDR1 LGHNA and CDR2 YSLEER. V lost 4 bases, J lost 5 bases, and 18 bases lay in between. The CDR3 consists of 17 residues.

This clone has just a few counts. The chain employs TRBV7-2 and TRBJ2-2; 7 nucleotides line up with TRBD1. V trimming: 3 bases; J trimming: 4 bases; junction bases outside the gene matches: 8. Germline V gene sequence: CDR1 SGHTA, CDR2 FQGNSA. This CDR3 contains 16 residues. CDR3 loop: CASSFRSTGTTGELFF. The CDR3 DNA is TGTGCCAGCAGCTTCCGATCGACAGGGACCACCGGGGAGCTGTTTTTT.

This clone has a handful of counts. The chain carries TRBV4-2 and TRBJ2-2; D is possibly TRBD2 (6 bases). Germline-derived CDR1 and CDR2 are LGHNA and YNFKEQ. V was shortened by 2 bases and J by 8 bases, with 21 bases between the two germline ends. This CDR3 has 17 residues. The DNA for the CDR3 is TGTGCCAGCAGCCAAAGGAAGAGTGGGGAGGTCAATGGGGAGCTGTTTTTT. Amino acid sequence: CASSQRKSGEVNGELFF.

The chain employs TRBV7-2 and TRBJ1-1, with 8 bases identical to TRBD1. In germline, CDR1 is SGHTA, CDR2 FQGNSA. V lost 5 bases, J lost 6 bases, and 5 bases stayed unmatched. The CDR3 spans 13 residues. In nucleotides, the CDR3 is TGTGCCAGCAGCCTCAGGGGGCGGGCTGAAGCTTTCTTT. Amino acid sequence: CASSLRGRAEAFF.

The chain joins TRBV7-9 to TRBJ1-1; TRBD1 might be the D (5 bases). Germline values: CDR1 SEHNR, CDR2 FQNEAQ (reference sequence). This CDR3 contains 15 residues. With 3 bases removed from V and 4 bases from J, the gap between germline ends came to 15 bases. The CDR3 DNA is TGTGCCAGCAGCTTGAATCCAGGGTCAGGCACTGAAGCTTTCTTT. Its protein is CASSLNPGSGTEAFF. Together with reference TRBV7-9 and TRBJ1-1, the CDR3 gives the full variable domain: DTGVSQNPRHKITKRGQNVTFRCDPISEHNRLYWYRQTLGQGPEFLTYFQNEAQLEKSRLLSDRFSAERPKGSFSTLEIQRTEQGDSAMYLCASSLNPGSGTEAFFGQGTRLTVV.

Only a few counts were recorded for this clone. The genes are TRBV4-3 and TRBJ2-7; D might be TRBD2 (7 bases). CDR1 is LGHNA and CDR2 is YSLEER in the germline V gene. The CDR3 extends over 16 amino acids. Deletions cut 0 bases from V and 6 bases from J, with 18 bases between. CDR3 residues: CASSQDAGAPPGEQYF. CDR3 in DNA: TGCGCCAGCAGCCAAGATGCGGGGGCCCCCCCGGGCGAGCAGTACTTC.

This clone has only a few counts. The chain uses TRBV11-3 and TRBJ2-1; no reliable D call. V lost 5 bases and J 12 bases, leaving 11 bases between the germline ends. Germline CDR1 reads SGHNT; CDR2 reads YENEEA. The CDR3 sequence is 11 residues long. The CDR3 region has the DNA TGTGCCAGCAGCAAGGGCCTCCGGCAGTTCTTC. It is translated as CASSKGLRQFF.

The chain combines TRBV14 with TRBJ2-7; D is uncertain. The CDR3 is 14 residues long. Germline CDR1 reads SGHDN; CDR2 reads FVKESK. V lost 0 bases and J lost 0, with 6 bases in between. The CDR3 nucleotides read TGTGCCAGCAGCCAAGAAAAGTTCTCCTACGAGCAGTACTTC. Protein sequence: CASSQEKFSYEQYF.

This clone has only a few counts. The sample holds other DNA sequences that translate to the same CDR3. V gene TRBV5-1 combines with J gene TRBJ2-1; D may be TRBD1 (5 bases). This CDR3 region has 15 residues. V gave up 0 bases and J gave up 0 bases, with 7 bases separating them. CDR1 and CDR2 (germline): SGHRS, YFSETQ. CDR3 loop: CASSLEQGSYNEQFF. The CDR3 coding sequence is TGCGCCAGCAGCTTGGAGCAGGGCTCCTACAATGAGCAGTTCTTC.

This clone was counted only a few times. CDR3 in amino acids: CASSPGQGAVGYTF. The CDR3 region has the DNA TGTGCCAGCAGCCCTGGACAGGGGGCAGTTGGCTACACCTTC. The chain recombines TRBV7-2 with TRBJ1-2; 11 nucleotides agree with TRBD1. The V gene end was trimmed by 5 bases and the J gene end by 7 bases; junction bases not matched to a gene: 6. This CDR3 is built from 14 residues. CDR1 is SGHTA and CDR2 is FQGNSA in the germline V gene.

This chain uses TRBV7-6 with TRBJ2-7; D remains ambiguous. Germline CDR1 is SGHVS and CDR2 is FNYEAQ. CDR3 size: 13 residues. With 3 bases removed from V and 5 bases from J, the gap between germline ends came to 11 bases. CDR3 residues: CASSFLGGHEQYF. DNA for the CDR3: TGTGCCAGCAGCTTCCTTGGTGGCCACGAGCAGTACTTC.

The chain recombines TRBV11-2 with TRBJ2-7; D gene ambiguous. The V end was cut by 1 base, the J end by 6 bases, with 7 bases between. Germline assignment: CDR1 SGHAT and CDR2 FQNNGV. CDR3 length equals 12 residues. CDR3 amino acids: CASSLALLEQYF. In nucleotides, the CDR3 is TGTGCCAGCAGCTTAGCCCTTCTCGAGCAGTACTTC.

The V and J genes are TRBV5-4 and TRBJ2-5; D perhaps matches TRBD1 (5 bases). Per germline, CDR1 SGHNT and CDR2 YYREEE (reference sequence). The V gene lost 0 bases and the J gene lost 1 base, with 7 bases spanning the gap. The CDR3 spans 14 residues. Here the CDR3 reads CASSLEQVQETQYF. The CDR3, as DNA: TGTGCCAGCAGCTTGGAACAGGTCCAAGAGACCCAGTACTTC.

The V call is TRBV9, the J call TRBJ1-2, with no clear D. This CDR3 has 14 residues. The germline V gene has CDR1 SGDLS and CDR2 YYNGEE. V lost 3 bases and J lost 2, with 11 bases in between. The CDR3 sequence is CASSEPSGNYGYTF. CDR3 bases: TGTGCCAGCAGCGAGCCGTCGGGAAACTATGGCTACACCTTC.

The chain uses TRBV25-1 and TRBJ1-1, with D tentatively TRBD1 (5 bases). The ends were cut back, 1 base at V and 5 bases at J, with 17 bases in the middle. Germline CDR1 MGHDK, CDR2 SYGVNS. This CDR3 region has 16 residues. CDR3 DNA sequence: TGTGCCAGCAGTGAATCGGGCAGGGCAGAGGGGACTGAAGCTTTCTTT. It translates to CASSESGRAEGTEAFF.

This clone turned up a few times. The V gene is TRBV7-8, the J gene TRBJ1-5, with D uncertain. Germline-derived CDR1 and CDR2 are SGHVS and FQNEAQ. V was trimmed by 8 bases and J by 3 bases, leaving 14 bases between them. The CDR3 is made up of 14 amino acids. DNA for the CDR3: TGTGCCAGCTCCCCAGGAGCATTCAATCAGCCCCAGCATTTT. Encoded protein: CASSPGAFNQPQHF.

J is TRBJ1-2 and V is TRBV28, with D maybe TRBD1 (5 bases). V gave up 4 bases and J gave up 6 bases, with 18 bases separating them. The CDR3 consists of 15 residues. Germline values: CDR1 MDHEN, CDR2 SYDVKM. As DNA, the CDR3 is TGTGCCAGCAGTTCAGCAACGGGGACGAGGAATGGCTACACCTTC. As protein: CASSSATGTRNGYTF.

The CDR3 sequence is CASSIPGTNGGYTF. CDR3 coding DNA: TGTGCCAGTAGTATACCTGGGACCAATGGAGGCTACACCTTC. The rearrangement joins TRBV19 to TRBJ1-2; maybe TRBD1 (5 bases). Germline-derived CDR1 and CDR2 are LNHDA and SQIVND (reference sequence). The CDR3 runs to 14 residues. V was shortened by 2 bases and J by 8 bases, with 15 bases between the two germline ends.

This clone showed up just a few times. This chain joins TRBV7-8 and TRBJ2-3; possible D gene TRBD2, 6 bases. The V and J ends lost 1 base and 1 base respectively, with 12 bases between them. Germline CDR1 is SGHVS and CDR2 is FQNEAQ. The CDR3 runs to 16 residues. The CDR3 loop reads CASSLEAGMGTDTQYF. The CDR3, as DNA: TGTGCCAGCAGCTTAGAGGCGGGGATGGGCACAGATACGCAGTATTTT.

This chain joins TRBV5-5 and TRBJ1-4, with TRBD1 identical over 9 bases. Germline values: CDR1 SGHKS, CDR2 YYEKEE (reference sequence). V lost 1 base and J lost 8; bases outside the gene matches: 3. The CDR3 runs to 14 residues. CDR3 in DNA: TGTGCCAGCAGCTTGCCGGGACAGGGAGAAAAACTGTTTTTT. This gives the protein CASSLPGQGEKLFF.

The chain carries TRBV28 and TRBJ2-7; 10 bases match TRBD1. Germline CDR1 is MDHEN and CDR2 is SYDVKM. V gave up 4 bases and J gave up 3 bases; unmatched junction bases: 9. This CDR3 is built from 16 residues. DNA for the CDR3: TGTGCCAGCAGTTCTTTACCGGGACAGGGGCTCTACGAGCAGTACTTC. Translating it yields CASSSLPGQGLYEQYF.

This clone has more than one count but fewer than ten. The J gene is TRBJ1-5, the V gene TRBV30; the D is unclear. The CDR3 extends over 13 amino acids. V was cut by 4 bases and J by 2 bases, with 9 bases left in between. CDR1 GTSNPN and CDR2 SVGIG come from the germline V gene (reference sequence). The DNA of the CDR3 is TGTGCCTGGACCAGCCTAGGCAATCAGCCCCAGCATTTT. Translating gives CAWTSLGNQPQHF.

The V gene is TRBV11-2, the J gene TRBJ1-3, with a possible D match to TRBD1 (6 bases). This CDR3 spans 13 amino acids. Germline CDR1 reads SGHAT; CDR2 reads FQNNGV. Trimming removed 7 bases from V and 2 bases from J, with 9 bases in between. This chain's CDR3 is CASKDRPGNTIYF. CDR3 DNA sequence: TGTGCCAGCAAAGACAGGCCTGGAAACACCATATATTTT. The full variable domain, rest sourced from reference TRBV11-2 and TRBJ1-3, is EAGVAQSPRYKIIEKRQSVAFWCNPISGHATLYWYQQILGQGPKLLIQFQNNGVVDDSQLPKDRFSAERLKGVDSTLKIQPAKLEDSAVYLCASKDRPGNTIYFGEGSWLTVV.

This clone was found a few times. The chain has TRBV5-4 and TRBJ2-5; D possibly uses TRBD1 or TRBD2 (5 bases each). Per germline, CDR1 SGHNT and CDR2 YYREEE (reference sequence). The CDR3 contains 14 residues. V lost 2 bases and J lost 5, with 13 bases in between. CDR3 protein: CASSLGASGETQYF. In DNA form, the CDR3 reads TGTGCCAGCAGCTTAGGGGCCTCGGGGGAGACCCAGTACTTC.

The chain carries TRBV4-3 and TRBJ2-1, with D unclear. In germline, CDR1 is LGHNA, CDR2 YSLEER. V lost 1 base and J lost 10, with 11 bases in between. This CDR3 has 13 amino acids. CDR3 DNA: TGCGCCAGCAGCCAAGCGGCGAGCAGGGAGCAGTTCTTC. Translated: CASSQAASREQFF.

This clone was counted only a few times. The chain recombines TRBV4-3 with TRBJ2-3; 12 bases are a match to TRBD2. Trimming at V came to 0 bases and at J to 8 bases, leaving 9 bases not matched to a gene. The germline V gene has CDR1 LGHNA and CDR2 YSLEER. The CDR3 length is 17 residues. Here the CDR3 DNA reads TGCGCCAGCAGCCAAGAGGTCCCCCTAGCGGGGGGGCGTACGCAGTATTTT. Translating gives CASSQEVPLAGGRTQYF.

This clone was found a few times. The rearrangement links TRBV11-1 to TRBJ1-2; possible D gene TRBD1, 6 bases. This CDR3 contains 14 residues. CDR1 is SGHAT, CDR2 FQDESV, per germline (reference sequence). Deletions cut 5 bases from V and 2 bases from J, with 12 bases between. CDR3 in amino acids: CASSRFQGNYGYTF. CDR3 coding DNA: TGTGCCAGCAGCCGCTTCCAGGGGAACTATGGCTACACCTTC.

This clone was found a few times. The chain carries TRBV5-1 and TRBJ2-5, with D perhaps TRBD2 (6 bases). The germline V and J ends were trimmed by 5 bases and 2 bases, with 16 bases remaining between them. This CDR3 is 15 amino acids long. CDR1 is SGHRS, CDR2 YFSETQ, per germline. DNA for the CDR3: TGCGCCAGCAGACGGGGGACCAGTCTTCAAGAGACCCAGTACTTC. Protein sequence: CASRRGTSLQETQYF.

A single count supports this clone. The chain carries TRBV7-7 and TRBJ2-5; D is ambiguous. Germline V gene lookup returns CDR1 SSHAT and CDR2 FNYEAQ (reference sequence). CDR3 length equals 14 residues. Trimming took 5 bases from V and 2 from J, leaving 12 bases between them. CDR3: CASSIYQEQETQYF. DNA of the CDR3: TGTGCCAGCAGCATCTACCAGGAACAAGAGACCCAGTACTTC.